Below, one T cell receptor beta chain is given with its context. This clonotype turned up a few times. This receptor's antigen is unknown. Base qualities are not at hand, and no much larger clone is one base apart. These data originate in a study of early T cells in non-severe SARS-CoV-2 infection (dated by TCRdb to the early 2020s). Regarding the research as a whole: Because TCR sequencing was done on bulk RNA from unsorted whole blood, the alpha and beta chains could not be paired.

The study at large found these results: VDJdb matching was skewed toward anti-spike CD8 responses, so virus-specific expansions were likely underestimated and private and CD4 specificities were missed.

Receptors were amplified or captured by 5' RACE. The sequencing machine was a NextSeq 500. Unique molecular identifiers were attached to individual cDNA molecules in the TCR library protocol so that sequencing error and PCR bias could be corrected. Both TCR alpha and beta chains were sequenced, and tight co-correlation was observed between alpha and beta sequence abundances in each sample. In the original analysis: Decombinator V4 was used to annotate TCR sequences for V gene, J gene and CDR3. TCRs were defined as expanded if a significant change between any two time points was detected under a Poisson model with p below 0.0001. Abundances of TCRs were expressed as counts per million after normalisation to the total number of TCRs sequenced in each sample. MAIT TCRs were defined by TRAV1-2 paired with TRAJ12, TRAJ20 or TRAJ33, and iNKT TCRs by TRAV10 paired with TRAJ18. VDJdb, accessed 1 November 2021, was searched for CMV, EBV and SARS-CoV-2 annotated TCRs, with TCRs annotated for multiple antigens excluded. TCRdb cleaned the public reads at Q25 with fastp, built clones with MiXCR and kept in-frame beta chains. One record per CDR3 amino acid sequence lists the most common genes and DNA. TCRdb's processing, not the authors', yielded these V and J calls. Counted in this sample were 65,000 to 90,000 distinct CDR3 sequences; roughly an eighth of them appeared once. The ten top clones hold about 4.2% of the sample.

The CDR3, cysteine through phenylalanine, is 20 amino acids long. Just the 60-base CDR3 DNA is kept, in frame starting at base 1. Trimming takes 1 base off V and 1 base off J; junction bases not matched to a gene: 13. Based on the germline V gene, the CDR1 and CDR2 sequences are SGDLS and YYNGEE. A case-control design nested within a healthcare worker cohort in London, UK, was used, with weekly nasopharyngeal swab PCR tests and blood sampling performed. Healthcare workers were enrolled in the week of the UK lockdown, from 23 to 31 March 2020, and were followed every week for up to roughly 15 weeks. This sequence originates from an adult who was a healthcare worker with PCR-confirmed SARS-CoV-2 infection or an uninfected control (not recorded which). This chain is built from TRBV9 and TRBJ2-2, and 10 junction bases match TRBD2. The material sequenced was whole blood. This receptor has the CDR3 CASSVYLAPGLAMNTGELFF. The nucleotide sequence is TGTGCCAGCAGCGTATACCTAGCCCCGGGACTAGCGATGAACACCGGGGAGCTGTTTTTT.